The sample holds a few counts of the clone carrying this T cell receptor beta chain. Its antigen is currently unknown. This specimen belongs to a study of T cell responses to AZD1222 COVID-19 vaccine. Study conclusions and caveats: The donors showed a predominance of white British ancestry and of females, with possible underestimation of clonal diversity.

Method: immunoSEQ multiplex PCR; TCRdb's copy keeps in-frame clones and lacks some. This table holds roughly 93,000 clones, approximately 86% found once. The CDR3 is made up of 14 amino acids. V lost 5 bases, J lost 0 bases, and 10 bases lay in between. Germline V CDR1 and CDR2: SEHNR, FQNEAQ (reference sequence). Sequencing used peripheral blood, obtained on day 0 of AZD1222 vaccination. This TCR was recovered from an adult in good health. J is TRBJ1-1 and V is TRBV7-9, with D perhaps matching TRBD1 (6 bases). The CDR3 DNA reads TGTGCCAGCAGCGGGGGGCAGCTGAACACTGAAGCTTTCTTT. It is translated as CASSGGQLNTEAFF. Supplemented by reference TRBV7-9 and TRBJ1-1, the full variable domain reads DTGVSQNPRHKITKRGQNVTFRCDPISEHNRLYWYRQTLGQGPEFLTYFQNEAQLEKSRLLSDRFSAERPKGSFSTLEIQRTEQGDSAMYLCASSGGQLNTEAFFGQGTRLTVV.